This TCR beta chain was observed in a study of blood T cell repertoires in COVID-19. Trimming pared 2 bases from V and 8 bases from J, leaving 12 bases between. Germline loops: CDR1 SEHNR, CDR2 FQNEAQ (reference sequence). The length of the CDR3 is 13 residues. TCRdb's table, derived via immunoSEQ multiplex PCR, lists solely in-frame clones and lacks some. The sample shows some 430,000 clones, 90% of them seen only once. The receptor comes from a man between 18 and 29 years old who had recovered from COVID-19. The rearrangement uses TRBV7-9 and TRBJ1-2, with a weak D call TRBD1 (5 bases). Specimen: PBMCs or T cells enriched from blood (not recorded which). CDR3 in DNA: TGTGCCAGCAGCTTACCAGTGGGGCCGGGCTACACCTTC. Residues: CASSLPVGPGYTF.